This entry concerns a single T cell receptor beta chain. The sample is drawn from a study of blood T cells in healthy people across ages. Per the germline V gene, CDR1 is SNHLY and CDR2 is FYNNEI. The ends were cut back, 7 bases at V and 5 bases at J, with 20 bases in the middle. The length of the CDR3 is 15 residues. A second about 7 to 11 cycle PCR used barcoded and J-beta primers. TCRdb independently ran MiXCR on the 5' RACE reads; one entry per CDR3 protein. The sample comprises about 640,000 distinct CDR3 sequences, around 54% of which are singletons, and 30% to 45% rests with the top ten. This receptor was identified in a man in his sixties in good health. Source material: blood. The chain uses TRBV2 and TRBJ2-5; D not certain. The CDR3 region is CASTFRAGKKETQYF. CDR3 nucleotide sequence: TGTGCCAGCACCTTTCGGGCAGGAAAAAAGGAGACCCAGTACTTC.